Described below is a single T cell receptor (beta chain) sequence and its context. Its binding antigen is unknown. One base away there is no much larger clone; base qualities are not given. Patients with a history of autoimmune disease or receiving systemic immunosuppression were excluded from the trial. Peripheral blood for TCR sequencing was drawn from every dose cohort at baseline, at cycle 4 day 1 and at cycle 7 day 1. The samples were drawn from a first-in-human, open-label, multicenter phase I dose-escalation trial of ivuxolimab. Adults with locally advanced or metastatic melanoma, renal cell carcinoma, hepatocellular carcinoma or head and neck squamous cell carcinoma were enrolled in the trial. Before TCR sequencing, CD4+ T cells and CD8+ T cells from peripheral blood were sorted into separate populations. Genomic DNA was extracted from sorted cells for sequencing of the TCRbeta CDR3 region. The immunoSEQ Assay was used for sequencing of TCRbeta CDR3 regions. Here the immuneACCESS table is served through TCRdb, limited to in-frame sequences with V and J called. Missing clones are a known gap in these copies; in checked studies unresolved V genes cover under half, and the rest lacks a known reason. This sample gives more than 25,000 clones in total; approximately 86% of them show up just once. Nearly 20% of the sample comes from the top ten.

The sample belongs to a study of OX40 agonist ivuxolimab in advanced cancers. For the study in its entirety: Ivuxolimab was a fully human IgG2 agonistic monoclonal antibody targeting the costimulatory receptor OX40 (CD134). The paper describes the monotherapy dose-escalation part (N = 52 patients) of the phase I trial of ivuxolimab. Intravenous ivuxolimab was administered to patients every 2 weeks at six dose levels: 0.01, 0.1, 0.3, 1.5, 3 and 10 mg/kg. The point of sequencing TCRbeta in the periphery was to test whether ivuxolimab changed TCR sequence diversity and drove clonal T-cell expansion. Partial responses occurred in three dose-escalation patients, of whom one had hepatocellular carcinoma and two had cutaneous melanoma. Prior anti-PD-1, anti-PD-L1 or anti-CTLA-4 therapy was permitted, and 30% to 45% of dose-escalation patients had received checkpoint inhibitors. A male proportion of 82.7% and a mean age of approximately 58 years, ranging from roughly 23 to 80, were recorded for the dose-escalation cohort. Among the 52 dose-escalation patients, around 19 had hepatocellular carcinoma, some 15 melanoma, 9 renal cell carcinoma and 9 head and neck cancer. What the authors observed across the whole study: After ivuxolimab, expanded clones were on average more numerous among CD8+ T cells than among CD4+ T cells. In the 0.1-3.0 mg/kg groups, partial responders were among the patients with the lowest normalized peripheral clonal expansion, particularly in CD8+ T cells. Low levels of normalized T-cell clonal expansion were also seen in some nonresponding patients. Which antigens the clonally expanded peripheral T cells were specific for was not determined. At doses from 0.1 to 3.0 mg/kg, clonal expansion was seen in both CD4+ and CD8+ blood T cells between baseline and week 6.

Taken from cysteine to phenylalanine, the CDR3 has 16 residues. The entry retains the CDR3 DNA only, 48 bases that are in frame from base 1. Ends trimmed: V by 7 bases, J by 7 bases; bases unmatched to a gene: 14. The germline V gene (reference sequence) supplies CDR1 PRHDT and CDR2 FYEKMQ. Source: CD4+ or CD8+ T cells sorted from blood, taken in a trial of the OX40 agonist ivuxolimab. The TCR sequence derives from an adult with an advanced solid tumor such as melanoma, head and neck, liver or kidney cancer. In this chain, TRBV13 is recombined with TRBJ2-1; TRBD2 aligns with 9 central bases. The nucleotide sequence reads as follows: TGTGCCAGCACCCCCGGGCGGGGGGGCGCATCAAATGAGCAGTTCTTC. It translates as CASTPGRGGASNEQFF.